A few counts support the clone carrying this TCR beta chain. Its antigen is still unknown. Primers included in the PCR were 60 Vbeta and 13 Jbeta primers. Clones were read by immunoSEQ multiplex PCR, and TCRdb kept only the in-frame ones, dropping some. The sample consists of 120,000 to 150,000 clones, about 80% of them appearing once. These data originate in a study of cytomegalovirus exposure and HLA in healthy donors. Whole-study findings and limits: In vitro work confirmed that three CMV-associated chains recognize CMV antigens. It was only CMV serostatus that was available as immune exposure information. Most sequenced TCRs were rare (though some public TCRs occurred in many donors).

Germline V CDR1 and CDR2: MNHEY, SVGAGI. The CDR3 consists of 14 residues. J was trimmed by 2 bases and V by 10 bases; bases with no gene match: 10. Sequencing was done on a sample of PBMCs. This TCR came from a male donor in good health and CMV-seropositive. The chain uses TRBV6-5 and TRBJ2-7; TRBD1 matches 8 bases. The DNA of the CDR3 is TGTGCCACCATTTCCGGACAGGGCCCCTACGAGCAGTACTTC. It yields the protein CATISGQGPYEQYF.